This TCR beta chain derives from a study of blood T cell repertoires in COVID-19. Study-level information: COVID-19 samples collected from the United States, Italy and Spain covered acute and convalescent phases.

Across under 25 US areas, participants ranged in age from about 18 to 100 years. Categorization into cohorts depended on clinical history that participants reported. Per the original data handling: Amplification with reference gene primers provided the estimates of nucleated cell counts. The assay was immunoSEQ multiplex PCR, and TCRdb's table has in-frame clones only and misses some. That table furnishes V, J and clone size, whereas the DNA furnished D and trimming. The table shows 200,000 to 250,000 clones, with around 82% occurring only once. The TCR comes from a woman aged 40 to 55 with acute COVID-19. The sample consisted of PBMCs or T cells enriched from blood (not recorded which).

The CDR3 bases are TGTGCCAGCTCACCACGGGGGCAGTCTAGCACAGATACGCAGTATTTT. Its protein product is CASSPRGQSSTDTQYF. The V call is TRBV18, the J call TRBJ2-3; the D gene is possibly TRBD1 (6 bases). The germline V and J ends were trimmed by 1 base and 0 bases, with 11 bases remaining between them. CDR3 length equals 16 residues. Looked up from germline, CDR1 is KGHSH and CDR2 is LQKENI.